This T cell receptor beta chain was profiled in a study of shared clonotypes between healthy human individuals. Findings and caveats of the study: The authors sampled blood alone, and tissue repertoires likely differ. Genetic and exposure-history diversity was limited by the small donor number.

In replicate PCRs of sorted subsets, roughly 210 ng DNA, approximately 30,000 T cell genomes, was used. Data came from immunoSEQ multiplex PCR; TCRdb stores just in-frame clones and leaves some out. This table holds 660,000 or so clones, roughly 95% found once. CDR3 length: 14 amino acids. Germline V lookup: CDR1 SGHRS, CDR2 YFSETQ. J gave up 4 bases and V 5 bases, and 5 bases lay outside the gene matches. CD45RO-negative, CCR7-selected cells formed the naive CD8 fraction, which excluded terminally differentiated effector memory CD45RA+ cells. Donors comprised only Caucasian adults living in Nashville, Tennessee. Comment on this clone: What it recognizes is unknown.

The chain links TRBV5-1 to TRBJ2-4, with 8 bases aligning to TRBD2. The sequencing sample was made of naive CD8+ T cells sorted from blood. The clonotype was recovered from a woman in her twenties or thirties in good health. This chain's CDR3 is CASRETGGKNIQYF. The CDR3 nucleotides are TGCGCCAGCAGGGAAACGGGAGGGAAAAACATTCAGTACTTC.